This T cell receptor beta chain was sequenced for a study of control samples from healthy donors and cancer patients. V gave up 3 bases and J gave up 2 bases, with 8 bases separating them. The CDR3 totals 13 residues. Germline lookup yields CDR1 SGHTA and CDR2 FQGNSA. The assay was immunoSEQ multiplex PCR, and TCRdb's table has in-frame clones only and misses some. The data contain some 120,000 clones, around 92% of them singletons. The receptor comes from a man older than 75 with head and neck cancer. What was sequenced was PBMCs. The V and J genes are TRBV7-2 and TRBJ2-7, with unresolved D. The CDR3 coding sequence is TGTGCCAGCAGCTTGGGCTGGGCCTACGAGCAGTACTTC. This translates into CASSLGWAYEQYF.